Listed below are T cell receptor beta chains from one sample, sequenced in a study of cytomegalovirus exposure and HLA in healthy donors. Some clones are missing from TCRdb's copy, which holds only in-frame ones; the method was immunoSEQ multiplex PCR. The sample has some 180,000 clones; 82% are singletons. The sample consisted of PBMCs. The source of these receptors is a man in his forties in good health and CMV-seronegative. The CDR3 runs from the conserved cysteine through the conserved F or W. The D gene is left open where the match is weak. Not all rows give a size; the values are once, few, many and, for expanded clones, a class.

J,D,size,V,DNA,CDR3
TRBJ2-5,NA,NA,TRBV28,TGTGCCAGCAGGCCTGGCGGGAAGGCGGAGACCCAGTACTTC,CASRPGGKAETQYF
TRBJ2-1,TRBD1,NA,TRBV7-2,TGTGCCAGCAGCTTAGATCAGGGGGTCCCGTACAATGAGCAGTTCTTC,CASSLDQGVPYNEQFF
TRBJ2-7,TRBD2,NA,TRBV18,TGTGCCAGCTCAGCCAGGACTAGCGGGGCTACCTACGAGCAGTACTTC,CASSARTSGATYEQYF
TRBJ2-7,TRBD2,few,TRBV6-4,TGTGCCAGCAGTCTCAGACGGGGGGGCTCCTACGAGCAGTACTTC,CASSLRRGGSYEQYF
TRBJ1-4,NA,NA,TRBV28,TGTGCCAGGACTCAACTTGGGGCTTCGGAACTGTTTTTT,CARTQLGASELFF
TRBJ1-1,NA,NA,TRBV10-3,TGTGCCATCAAGCGGGACGGTGACACTGAAGCTTTCTTT,CAIKRDGDTEAFF
TRBJ2-2,TRBD1,once,TRBV4-1,TGCGCCAGCAGCCAACCCCTCAGGGGGCGAAACACCGGGGAGCTGTTTTTT,CASSQPLRGRNTGELFF
TRBJ1-2,TRBD1,NA,TRBV7-2,TGTGCCAGCAGCTTGGAGCCGGGACAGTTTTATGGCTACACCTTC,CASSLEPGQFYGYTF
TRBJ2-7,TRBD1,NA,TRBV7-2,TGTGCCAGCAGCTTGGGACAGGGGGCATACGAGCAGTACTTC,CASSLGQGAYEQYF
TRBJ1-5,TRBD1,NA,TRBV30,TGTGCCTGGAGAGACCGAAGGACAGGGGAAAATCAGCCCCAGCATTTT,CAWRDRRTGENQPQHF
TRBJ2-7,NA,few,TRBV2,TGTGCCAGCAGTGAAAGACTGGAGAGGTACTTC,CASSERLERYF
TRBJ2-5,TRBD1,NA,TRBV7-8,TGTGCCAGCAGCTTTAACAGGGGAATATACCAAGAGACCCAGTACTTC,CASSFNRGIYQETQYF
TRBJ1-3,NA,NA,TRBV5-1,TGCGCCAGCAGCCCGCAAACAGGGAGCTCTGGAAACACCATATATTTT,CASSPQTGSSGNTIYF
TRBJ1-1,NA,NA,TRBV2,TGTGCCAGCAGAGGAGACAGGAACACTGAAGCTTTCTTT,CASRGDRNTEAFF
TRBJ1-4,TRBD1,NA,TRBV30,TGTGCCTGGAGTGGACCCCGGACAGGGATGAATGAAAAACTGTTTTTT,CAWSGPRTGMNEKLFF
TRBJ2-3,TRBD2,NA,TRBV7-2,TGTGCCAGCAGCTCGCTAGCGGGCGATACGCAGTATTTT,CASSSLAGDTQYF
TRBJ2-7,NA,NA,TRBV7-9,TGTTCCAGCATCTCCTCCGACGGGTACCGATCCTACGAGCAGTACTTC,CSSISSDGYRSYEQYF
TRBJ1-1,NA,NA,TRBV27,TGTGCCAGCAGCGACAGGAGGAACACTGAAGCTTTCTTT,CASSDRRNTEAFF
TRBJ2-7,TRBD1,NA,TRBV15,TGTGCCACCAGCAGCTCAGGGGGCTACGAGCAGTACTTC,CATSSSGGYEQYF
TRBJ1-6,NA,few,TRBV5-4,TGTGCCAGCAGCTCCGCGAAAATCGATTCTATTAATTCACCCCTCCACTTT,CASSSAKIDSINSPLHF
TRBJ2-3,NA,NA,TRBV6-1,TGTGCCAGCAGTGATAGAGGGAGAAGCCCAGATACGCAGTATTTT,CASSDRGRSPDTQYF